This is a list of T cell receptor beta chains from one sample in a study of blood T cells in healthy people across ages. Each CDR3 protein gets one entry after TCRdb re-called the 5' RACE reads with MiXCR. This sample has about 670,000 distinct CDR3 sequences, with under 65% found just once. The material sequenced was blood. Receptors originate from a woman older than 75 in good health. Each CDR3 is given with its conserved first and last residue. The D gene is left open where the match is weak. Clone size is not always given. Where it is, it says once, few, many or a class for expanded clones.

>TRBJ2-1|TRBV5-6|15|-|-
TGTGCCAGCAGCTCTGGAATTGGGGGATGGAATGAGCAGTTCTTC
CASSSGIGGWNEQFF
>TRBJ2-3|TRBV11-2|18|-|TRBD2
TGTGCCAGCAGCCGGGGGACTAGCGGGGGGATAAGCACAGATACGCAGTATTTT
CASSRGTSGGISTDTQYF
>TRBJ2-1|TRBV7-2|13|few|-
TGTGCCAGCAGCTATTTCGCCCTGAATGAGCAGTTCTTC
CASSYFALNEQFF
>TRBJ2-7|TRBV4-1|17|-|TRBD1
TGCGCCAGCAGCCACCGTATCCCGGGACAGGGGCCCAGCGAGCAGTACTTC
CASSHRIPGQGPSEQYF
>TRBJ2-1|TRBV5-1|15|-|-
TGCGCCAGCAGCTTTTTGAACAGTGGGGGTTTGGAGCAGTTCTTC
CASSFLNSGGLEQFF
>TRBJ2-3|TRBV15|13|once|-
TGTGCCACCAGACAGCCAAGCACCTCAACGCAGTATTTT
CATRQPSTSTQYF
>TRBJ2-2|TRBV5-1|17|-|-
TGCGCCAGCAGCTTGCGGTCTTCGCGGGGTAACACCGGGGAGCTGTTTTTT
CASSLRSSRGNTGELFF
>TRBJ1-5|TRBV2|17|-|-
TGTGCCAGCAGTGGATTCCGGGGGGAACTTTCAATCAGGCCCCAGCATTTT
CASSGFRGELSIRPQHF
>TRBJ2-1|TRBV7-8|18|many|-
TGTGCCAGCAGCACCCTTCTACCGGGACCCAGCTCCTACAATGAGCAGTTCTTC
CASSTLLPGPSSYNEQFF
>TRBJ2-2|TRBV12-5|12|-|-
TGTGCTAGTGCTACCTCTACCGGGGAGCTGTTTTTT
CASATSTGELFF
>TRBJ2-3|TRBV4-2|13|many|-
TGTGCCAGCAGACCGATCGGGGCAGATACGCAGTATTTT
CASRPIGADTQYF
>TRBJ1-1|TRBV5-8|14|-|-
TGTGCCAGCAGCCGCGGGGACCGAGACACTGAAGCTTTCTTT
CASSRGDRDTEAFF
>TRBJ2-1|TRBV7-9|14|-|-
TGTGCCAGCAGCTTAGCGCATAGAGCGAATGAGCAGTTCTTC
CASSLAHRANEQFF
>TRBJ1-1|TRBV5-5|14|-|-
TGTGCCAGCAGCTTGGATAACTTGAGCACTGAAGCTTTCTTT
CASSLDNLSTEAFF
>TRBJ1-2|TRBV4-2|15|-|TRBD1
TGTGCCAGCAGCGTCGGACAGGGGGGGAACTATGGCTACACCTTC
CASSVGQGGNYGYTF
>TRBJ2-2|TRBV29-1|12|-|-
TGCAGCGTTCGTGAGAACACCGGGGAGCTGTTTTTT
CSVRENTGELFF
>TRBJ2-7|TRBV5-1|15|-|TRBD2
TGCGCCAGCAGCTTGGAGCGGGAGGGCCGTAGCGAGCAGTACTTC
CASSLEREGRSEQYF
>TRBJ2-6|TRBV12-3/TRBV12-4|16|few|-
TGTGCCAGCAGTCCCCGTCGGGCCTCTGGGGCCAACGTCCTGACTTTC
CASSPRRASGANVLTF
>TRBJ2-7|TRBV9|15|-|TRBD1
TGTGCCAGCAGCGTAAGATCGGACAGGGAGTACGAGCAGTACTTC
CASSVRSDREYEQYF
>TRBJ2-7|TRBV28|14|-|-
TGTGCCAGCAGCCCTCTCAGGAACATCTACGAGCAGTACTTC
CASSPLRNIYEQYF
>TRBJ2-1|TRBV20-1|16|-|TRBD1
TGCAGTGCTAGAGGCCAGGGGGTATTGTCCTACAATGAGCAGTTCTTC
CSARGQGVLSYNEQFF
>TRBJ1-4|TRBV28|14|-|-
TGTGCCAGCAGTAAGCGGGGCTTTAGCGAAAAACTGTTTTTT
CASSKRGFSEKLFF
>TRBJ2-1|TRBV2|13|-|TRBD1
TGTGCCAGCAGGAAAGGACAGGAGAATGAGCAGTTCTTC
CASRKGQENEQFF
>TRBJ2-2|TRBV6-2/TRBV6-3|16|-|-
TGTGCCAGCAGAACGCCACTCGGGGGAGACACCGGGGAGCTGTTTTTT
CASRTPLGGDTGELFF
>TRBJ1-4|TRBV4-1|15|-|-
TGCGCCAGCAGCCAAGGAGGACCCGACCCTCAAAAACTGTTTTTT
CASSQGGPDPQKLFF
>TRBJ1-6|TRBV6-5|12|-|-
TGTGCCAGCGCTACGTTGAATTCACCCCTCCACTTT
CASATLNSPLHF
>TRBJ1-5|TRBV27|15|-|TRBD1
TGTGCCAGCAGTTTATTCCAGGGGGGGAATCAGCCCCAGCATTTT
CASSLFQGGNQPQHF
>TRBJ2-1|TRBV27|15|many|TRBD2
TGTGCCAGCACCCCGCTAGCGGGGGGTCGCAATGAGCAGTTCTTC
CASTPLAGGRNEQFF
>TRBJ2-1|TRBV2|15|many|TRBD2
TGTGCCAGCGGATTAGCGGGACGCCCCTACAATGAGCAGTTCTTC
CASGLAGRPYNEQFF
>TRBJ2-5|TRBV14|15|-|-
TGTGCCAGCAGCCAAGATGCGGGACGTTACAATGGGCAGTACTTC
CASSQDAGRYNGQYF
>TRBJ1-1|TRBV6-5|16|-|-
TGTGCCAGCAGTTACTCGGCGCCCCCCTGGAACACTGAAGCTTTCTTT
CASSYSAPPWNTEAFF
>TRBJ2-1|TRBV9|15|many|TRBD2
TGTGCCAGCAGCGTTAGCGGGGGGAACTACAATGAGCAGTTCTTC
CASSVSGGNYNEQFF
>TRBJ2-2|TRBV20-1|16|-|-
TGCAGTGCTAGGGTGTCGGACCCCGCGAACACCGGGGAGCTGTTTTTT
CSARVSDPANTGELFF
>TRBJ2-4|TRBV2|15|-|-
TGTGCCAGCAGACTCGAGGGGGTGGGCAAAAACATTCAGTACTTC
CASRLEGVGKNIQYF
>TRBJ1-4|TRBV7-9|14|-|-
TGTGCCAGCGGCCCCGGCGGACTTAATGAAAAACTGTTTTTT
CASGPGGLNEKLFF
>TRBJ2-3|TRBV12-3/TRBV12-4|14|-|TRBD2
TGTGCCAGCAGAAAGCGGGAGCAGGCAGATACGCAGTATTTT
CASRKREQADTQYF
>TRBJ2-1|TRBV5-1|13|few|TRBD2
TGCGCCAGCCGAGGCGGGAGTACTAATGAGCAGTTCTTC
CASRGGSTNEQFF
>TRBJ2-1|TRBV29-1|16|few|-
TGCAGCGTTGAAGACAACCGGGGCAGCTCCTACAATGAGCAGTTCTTC
CSVEDNRGSSYNEQFF
>TRBJ1-3|TRBV12-3/TRBV12-4|11|-|-
TGTGCCAGCAGCTCTTCCGGGACCATATATTTT
CASSSSGTIYF
>TRBJ1-2|TRBV2|14|once|TRBD1
TGTGCCAGCAGTCAAGACAGGGGGCTCTATGGCTGCACCTTC
CASSQDRGLYGCTF
>TRBJ2-7|TRBV5-1|15|many|TRBD2
TGCGCCAGCAGCTTGGATGGTGGGGGGGTATACGAGCAGTACTTC
CASSLDGGGVYEQYF
>TRBJ2-1|TRBV20-1|11|-|-
TGCAGTGCTGTAGCAGCACAAGAGCAGTTCTTC
CSAVAAQEQFF
>TRBJ2-4|TRBV6-5|16|-|-
TGTGCCAGCAGCTATAGTATAGGGGCAGTCAAAAGCATTCAGTACTTC
CASSYSIGAVKSIQYF
>TRBJ2-1|TRBV27|17|-|TRBD2
TGTGCCAGCAGTGTCTTAACTAGCGGGAGGGCCCTGAATGAGCAGTTCTTC
CASSVLTSGRALNEQFF
>TRBJ1-5|TRBV20-1|14|many|-
TGCAGTGCTAGGTTCGCCGGGGGGTTCCAGCCCCAGCATTTT
CSARFAGGFQPQHF
>TRBJ2-1|TRBV9|14|many|-
TGTGCCAGCCGGGACATCAGCTCCTACAATGAGCAGTTCTTC
CASRDISSYNEQFF
>TRBJ2-7|TRBV7-9|13|many|-
TGTGCCAGCAGCTTCCTGTCCTCCTACGAGCAGTACTTC
CASSFLSSYEQYF
>TRBJ1-4|TRBV29-1|12|-|-
TGCAGCGTGGGCCACGGGGGTGAAAAACTGTTTTTT
CSVGHGGEKLFF
>TRBJ1-2|TRBV6-6|13|-|-
TGTGCCAGCAATTCCGGGACCAACTATGGCTACACCTTC
CASNSGTNYGYTF
>TRBJ2-2|TRBV6-5|16|many|-
TGTGCCAGCACCCTGCGCTGGCAAGCGAACACCGGGGAGCTGTTTTTT
CASTLRWQANTGELFF
>TRBJ2-1|TRBV20-1|15|many|-
TGCAGTGCGTCACCAAGACAGCGGCCTTACAATGAGCAGTTCTTC
CSASPRQRPYNEQFF
>TRBJ2-1|TRBV29-1|14|many|-
TGCAGCGTTGCGGTATCAAAAGGGTACAATGAGCAGTTCTTC
CSVAVSKGYNEQFF
>TRBJ1-5|TRBV5-1|14|-|-
TGCGCCAGCAGCCCGGACGGCCCAAATCAGCCCCAGCATTTT
CASSPDGPNQPQHF
>TRBJ2-7|TRBV4-3|13|-|-
TGCGCCAGCAGCCAAGGGCGGGCGTCCGAGCAGTACTTC
CASSQGRASEQYF
>TRBJ2-1|TRBV7-2|15|few|-
TGTGCCAGCAGCTTAGCAGCGGGCCCCTACAATGAGCAGTTCTTC
CASSLAAGPYNEQFF